These 9 T cell receptor beta chains were all obtained from the same sample, sequenced in a study of cytomegalovirus exposure and HLA in healthy donors. The protocol was immunoSEQ multiplex PCR, while the TCRdb copy is restricted to in-frame clones and leaves out a portion. This table holds 110,000 to 150,000 clones, about 89% found once. Source material: PBMCs. Receptors were obtained from a man in his late teens or twenties in good health and CMV-seronegative.

This rearrangement joins TRBV5-4 to TRBJ2-3, with 7 bases matching TRBD1. CDR3 length equals 15 residues. CDR1 is SGHNT, CDR2 YYREEE, per germline (reference sequence). Germline trimming cut 0 bases from V and 6 bases from J; bases unmatched to any gene: 7. In DNA form, the CDR3 reads TGTGCCAGCAGCTTGGGAGGGGGCGCAGAGGATACGCAGTATTTT. Its protein product is CASSLGGGAEDTQYF. Combining the CDR3 with reference TRBV5-4 and TRBJ2-3 gives the whole variable domain ETGVTQSPTHLIKTRGQQVTLRCSSQSGHNTVSWYQQALGQGPQFIFQYYREEENGRGNFPPRFSGLQFPNYSSELNVNALELDDSALYLCASSLGGGAEDTQYFGPGTRLTVL.

This clone was seen only once. The J gene is TRBJ1-3, the V gene TRBV10-3; maybe TRBD1 (5 bases). The CDR3 is 14 amino acids. V lost 3 bases, J lost 5 bases, and 11 bases lay in between. Germline CDR1 ENHRY, CDR2 SYGVKD. In nucleotides, the CDR3 is TGTGCCATCAGTGATCGCGGGGGTAGAAACACCATATATTTT. Protein: CAISDRGGRNTIYF.

The CDR3 spells CASSSGSSYNEQFF. DNA for the CDR3: TGCGCCAGTTCTAGCGGGAGCTCCTACAATGAGCAGTTCTTC. V usage is TRBV5-1 and J usage is TRBJ2-1; 10 bases are shared with TRBD2. The CDR3 runs to 14 residues. Losses at the gene ends were 8 bases for V and 0 bases for J; bases not matched to a gene: 2. Germline loops: CDR1 SGHRS, CDR2 YFSETQ.

V is TRBV7-6 and J is TRBJ1-6; a weak D match, TRBD1 (6 bases). The CDR3 totals 17 residues. The germline gives CDR1 SGHVS, CDR2 FNYEAQ. V was shortened by 5 bases and J by 1 base, with 15 bases between the two germline ends. The CDR3 coding sequence is TGTGCCAGCAGCCCAAACAGGGATTGGTCCTATAATTCACCCCTCCACTTT. Translated, it gives CASSPNRDWSYNSPLHF.

The V gene is TRBV27, the J gene TRBJ2-1; no clear D gene. Trimming took 5 bases from V and 9 from J, leaving 11 bases between them. CDR3 length equals 12 residues. Germline CDR1 reads MNHEY; CDR2 reads SMNVEV (reference sequence). The CDR3 protein is CASSPPPGEQFF. The DNA of the CDR3 is TGTGCCAGCAGTCCCCCACCGGGTGAGCAGTTCTTC.

This clone was detected only a few times. The chain uses TRBV6-1 and TRBJ2-3; 8 bases align to TRBD2. The CDR3 runs to 14 residues. V gave up 4 bases and J gave up 2 bases; unmatched junction bases: 2. Germline CDR1 MNHNS, CDR2 SASEGT. The CDR3, as DNA: TGTGCCAGCAGTGCGGGGGGGCCCACAGATACGCAGTATTTT. As protein: CASSAGGPTDTQYF.

The chain combines TRBV11-2 with TRBJ2-5; D gene uncertain. Trimming stripped 3 bases from V and 1 base from J, with 6 bases between. The CDR3 runs to 13 residues. Germline V gene lookup returns CDR1 SGHAT and CDR2 FQNNGV. CDR3 DNA: TGTGCCAGCAGCTTTACAGCCCAAGAGACCCAGTACTTC. Amino acids: CASSFTAQETQYF. Complete variable domain (other parts from reference TRBV11-2 and TRBJ2-5): EAGVAQSPRYKIIEKRQSVAFWCNPISGHATLYWYQQILGQGPKLLIQFQNNGVVDDSQLPKDRFSAERLKGVDSTLKIQPAKLEDSAVYLCASSFTAQETQYFGPGTRLLVL.

The chain couples TRBV27 to TRBJ1-5; D might be TRBD1 (5 bases). This CDR3 region has 15 residues. V shed 2 bases and J shed 7 bases, with 15 bases lying between them. Per the germline V gene, CDR1 is MNHEY and CDR2 is SMNVEV (reference sequence). CDR3 nucleotides: TGTGCCAGCAGTTTAGGCCCGACAGTAGACCAGCCCCAGCATTTT. Residues: CASSLGPTVDQPQHF.

V is TRBV5-1 and J is TRBJ2-1; tentatively, D is TRBD1 (6 bases). This CDR3 contains 15 residues. Germline lookup yields CDR1 SGHRS and CDR2 YFSETQ. Trimming shortened V by 0 bases and J by 7 bases, and 14 bases separated the two germline ends. This CDR3 reads CASSLEGRGPNEQFF. For the CDR3, the DNA is TGCGCCAGCAGCTTGGAGGGCAGGGGACCTAATGAGCAGTTCTTC. Full variable domain (missing parts from reference TRBV5-1 and TRBJ2-1): KAGVTQTPRYLIKTRGQQVTLSCSPISGHRSVSWYQQTPGQGLQFLFEYFSETQRNKGNFPGRFSGRQFSNSRSEMNVSTLELGDSALYLCASSLEGRGPNEQFFGPGTRLTVL.